The source of this TCR beta chain is a study of Ad26.COV2.S vaccination and SARS-CoV-2 variants. Study information: By the intramuscular route, Ad26.COV2.S was given once, or twice 56 days apart. Study-wide points: Analytic work on TCR breadth and depth might have understated the full extent of total T cell responses.

A word on this clone: Its specificity is not known.

Libraries were prepared by immunoSEQ multiplex PCR; TCRdb keeps only in-frame clonotypes and omits some of them. The profile covers around 300,000 clones, with roughly nine tenths appearing a single time and around 5.5% taken by the ten largest. The germline V gene encodes CDR1 MRHNA and CDR2 SNTAGT. The CDR3 sequence is 18 residues long. With V trimmed by 4 bases and J by 0 bases, 8 bases remained unmatched. The treatment was: around 19 received Ad26.COV2.S at low or high dose, single or two shots; roughly five received placebo; per-sample allocation not given. Sampling occurred on day 63 after the first vaccine or placebo injection. The study used a vaccine consisting of an Ad26 vector that expressed Wuhan-strain SARS-CoV-2 spike.

The gene calls are TRBV6-4 and TRBJ2-1, with 11 bases identical to TRBD2. This material consisted of peripheral blood, taken in a trial of Ad26.COV2.S vaccine versus placebo. This TCR came from a person between 18 and 59 years old who received the Ad26.COV2.S COVID-19 vaccine or a placebo. The CDR3 DNA reads TGTGCCAGCAGTGCTAGGGCTAGCGGGAGGAGCTCCTACAATGAGCAGTTCTTC. Translated, it gives CASSARASGRSSYNEQFF.